This T cell receptor (beta chain) is drawn from a study of blood T cell repertoires in COVID-19. The V gene lost 7 bases and the J gene lost 1 base, with 11 bases spanning the gap. Germline V gene sequence: CDR1 SQVTM, CDR2 ANQGSEA. The CDR3 is made up of 12 amino acids. TCRdb's copy holds only in-frame clones and misses some; the assay was immunoSEQ multiplex PCR. The data hold fewer than 120,000 clones, with about 80% observed a single time. The sequencing sample was made of peripheral blood. The rearrangement uses TRBV29-1 and TRBJ2-7; tentatively, D is TRBD1 (6 bases). This sequence originates from a woman aged 80 or over with acute or convalescent COVID-19. Here the CDR3 reads CSARTVSYEQYF. The CDR3 nucleotides are TGCAGCGCTAGGACAGTATCCTACGAGCAGTACTTC.